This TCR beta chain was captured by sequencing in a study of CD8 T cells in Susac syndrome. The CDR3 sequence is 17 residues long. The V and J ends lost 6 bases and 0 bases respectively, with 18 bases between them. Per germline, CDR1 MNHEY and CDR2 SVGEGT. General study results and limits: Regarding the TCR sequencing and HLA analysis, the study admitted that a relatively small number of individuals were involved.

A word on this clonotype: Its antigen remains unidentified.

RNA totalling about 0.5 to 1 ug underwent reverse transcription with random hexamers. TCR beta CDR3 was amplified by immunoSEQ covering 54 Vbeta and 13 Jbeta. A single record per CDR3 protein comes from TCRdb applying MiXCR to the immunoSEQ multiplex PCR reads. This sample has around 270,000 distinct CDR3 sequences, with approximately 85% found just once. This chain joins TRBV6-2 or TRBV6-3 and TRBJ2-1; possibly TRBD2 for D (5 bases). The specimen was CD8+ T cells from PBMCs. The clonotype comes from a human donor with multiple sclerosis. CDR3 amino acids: CASSPTNLGGSYNEQFF. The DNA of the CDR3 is TGTGCCAGCAGCCCTACAAACCTCGGAGGCTCCTACAATGAGCAGTTCTTC.